Each of the 28 T cell receptor beta chains below was sequenced from the same sample in a study of cytomegalovirus exposure and HLA in healthy donors. Both 60 Vbeta primers and 13 Jbeta primers went into the PCR. Clones were read by immunoSEQ multiplex PCR, and TCRdb kept only the in-frame ones, dropping some. The data contain approximately 190,000 clones, 65% to 90% of them seen just once; the ten biggest clones take up about 6%. Sequenced material: PBMCs. The origin of the receptors is a man aged 35 to 55 in good health and CMV-seropositive.

V is TRBV10-3 and J is TRBJ2-2; no clear D. V was cut by 7 bases and J by 0 bases, with 15 bases left in between. This CDR3 contains 16 residues. Germline assignment: CDR1 ENHRY and CDR2 SYGVKD. The DNA for the CDR3 is TGTGCCATCACTAGAACGCCAACCACGAACACCGGGGAGCTGTTTTTT. Its protein product is CAITRTPTTNTGELFF.

The rearrangement links TRBV23-1 to TRBJ1-5; D unresolved. TRBV23-1 is placed among ORFs of uncertain function. Trimming left V 8 bases short and J 5 bases short, with 13 bases between. CDR3 size: 13 residues. This chain's CDR3 is CASGRTIYQPQHF. The CDR3 DNA reads as TGCGCCAGCGGCCGCACGATTTATCAGCCCCAGCATTTT.

V usage is TRBV27 and J usage is TRBJ2-7; D unclear. From germline, CDR1 is MNHEY and CDR2 SMNVEV (reference sequence). CDR3 length: 13 residues. V lost 4 bases and J lost 7, with 14 bases in between. CDR3 in amino acids: CASSWSGPQEQYF. In DNA form, the CDR3 reads TGTGCCAGCAGTTGGTCAGGCCCTCAGGAGCAGTACTTC.

The chain uses TRBV28 and TRBJ1-5; 9 bases fit TRBD1. The CDR3 runs 15 residues. With V trimmed by 3 bases and J by 4 bases, 4 bases remained unmatched. Germline V lookup: CDR1 MDHEN, CDR2 SYDVKM. This CDR3 is CASSLDRGLNQPQHF. In DNA, the CDR3 is TGTGCCAGCAGTTTGGACAGGGGCCTTAATCAGCCCCAGCATTTT.

This chain links TRBV10-3 with TRBJ2-3; 7 positions agree with TRBD1. Germline values: CDR1 ENHRY, CDR2 SYGVKD. V lost 6 bases, J lost 2 bases, and 5 bases stayed unmatched. This CDR3 has 14 amino acids. The CDR3 is CAIRTGQITDTQYF. CDR3 DNA: TGTGCCATCAGGACGGGACAGATCACAGATACGCAGTATTTT.

CDR3 nucleotide sequence: TGTGCAAGTCGGGTTTTGGACAGGGTTAGGTATGGCTACACCTTC. Its protein is CASRVLDRVRYGYTF. The V gene is TRBV12-2, the J gene TRBJ1-2; TRBD1 was called by the table and not checked on the DNA. TRBV12-2 is a listed pseudogene. This CDR3 comprises 15 residues.

The V and J genes are TRBV7-2 and TRBJ2-5, with 8 positions matching TRBD2. V was pared by 7 bases and J by 4 bases, with 11 bases of the junction left unmatched. In germline, CDR1 is SGHTA, CDR2 FQGNSA. This CDR3 is built from 15 residues. The CDR3 sequence is CASTPGGGAIETQYF. As DNA, the CDR3 is TGTGCCAGCACCCCGGGAGGGGGGGCCATAGAGACCCAGTACTTC.

This clone was seen a few times. This chain connects TRBV9 to TRBJ2-1; tentative D call: TRBD2 (6 bases). The CDR3 consists of 15 residues. V was trimmed by 0 bases and J by 5 bases, leaving 12 bases between them. Germline V lookup: CDR1 SGDLS, CDR2 YYNGEE. The CDR3 loop reads CASSVAPSADNEQFF. For the CDR3, the DNA is TGTGCCAGCAGCGTAGCTCCTAGCGCAGACAATGAGCAGTTCTTC.

The chain has TRBV6-5 and TRBJ1-2, with TRBD1 matching 7 bases. The CDR3 sequence is 14 residues long. V dropped 8 bases and J dropped 4; count of bases not matched to a gene: 10. Per the germline V gene, CDR1 is MNHEY and CDR2 is SVGAGI. The CDR3 coding sequence is TGTGCCAGCGCGAGAACCGGGACAGCCTATGGCTACACCTTC. Translation gives CASARTGTAYGYTF.

This chain uses TRBV2 with TRBJ2-3, with 8 bases aligning to TRBD2. V shed 7 bases and J 4 bases; nucleotides not matched to a gene: 7. The length of the CDR3 is 14 residues. CDR1 SNHLY and CDR2 FYNNEI come from the germline V gene. DNA of the CDR3: TGTGCCAGCAAGAGGAGCGGGGGTGCAGATACGCAGTATTTT. As protein: CASKRSGGADTQYF.

The genes are TRBV30 and TRBJ2-5; tentatively, D is TRBD2 (6 bases). Trimming took off 3 bases at V and 2 bases at J, with 10 bases between the two ends. Germline CDR1 and CDR2: GTSNPN and SVGIG (reference sequence). CDR3 size: 13 residues. The CDR3, as DNA: TGTGCCTGGAGCGGGACTTCGCAAGAGACCCAGTACTTC. The encoded protein is CAWSGTSQETQYF.

This clone was counted once. The chain uses TRBV9 and TRBJ2-1; possibly TRBD1 for D (5 bases). The length of the CDR3 is 16 residues. V gave up 0 bases and J gave up 8 bases, with 18 bases separating them. Germline lookup yields CDR1 SGDLS and CDR2 YYNGEE. CDR3 protein: CASSVGQISNIYEQFF. The CDR3 DNA reads as TGTGCCAGCAGCGTAGGACAGATTTCCAACATATATGAGCAGTTCTTC. The full variable domain, rest sourced from reference TRBV9 and TRBJ2-1, is DSGVTQTPKHLITATGQRVTLRCSPRSGDLSVYWYQQSLDQGLQFLIQYYNGEERAKGNILERFSAQQFPDLHSELNLSSLELGDSALYFCASSVGQISNIYEQFFGPGTRLTVL.

The CDR3 DNA reads TGTGCCAGCAGCTTAGTTTTTTCGGGACAGATCGACAATGAGCAGTTCTTC. Protein: CASSLVFSGQIDNEQFF. The gene calls are TRBV7-8 and TRBJ2-1; 7 bases are a match to TRBD1. Germline lookup yields CDR1 SGHVS and CDR2 FQNEAQ. V gave up 1 base and J gave up 5 bases; unmatched junction bases: 11. This CDR3 contains 17 residues.

The chain is built from TRBV5-4 and TRBJ2-1; TRBD1 matches 7 bases. This CDR3 is built from 16 residues. The J segment lost 2 bases and the V segment lost 4 bases, leaving 9 bases of the junction unmatched. CDR1 and CDR2 (germline): SGHNT, YYREEE (reference sequence). The CDR3 region is CASSLKRQGPYNEQFF. Written as DNA, the CDR3 is TGTGCCAGCAGCCTCAAGCGACAGGGACCCTACAATGAGCAGTTCTTC.

V usage is TRBV7-2 and J usage is TRBJ1-6; a possible D gene is TRBD1 (5 bases). The CDR3 has 14 amino acids. Trimming pared 3 bases from V and 6 bases from J, leaving 9 bases between. Germline CDR1 is SGHTA and CDR2 is FQGNSA. The CDR3 coding sequence is TGTGCCAGCAGCTTGAGACAGTCTAATTCACCCCTCCACTTT. Residues: CASSLRQSNSPLHF.

This clone has just a few counts. The genes are TRBV5-6 and TRBJ1-1; no definite D call. The germline gives CDR1 SGHDT, CDR2 YYEEEE. Trimming took off 0 bases at V and 9 bases at J, with 9 bases between the two ends. The CDR3 contains 12 residues. CDR3 sequence reads: CASSLGGMKAFF. CDR3 nucleotides: TGTGCCAGCAGCTTGGGAGGCATGAAAGCTTTCTTT.

V gene TRBV7-3 combines with J gene TRBJ2-3; TRBD1 might be the D (6 bases). Germline CDR1 is SGHTA and CDR2 is FQGTGA. Trimming removed 5 bases from V and 9 bases from J, with 12 bases in between. This CDR3 is 12 amino acids long. CDR3 nucleotide sequence: TGTGCCAGCAGCCCCGACAGGACCACGCAGTATTTT. It translates to CASSPDRTTQYF.

This chain connects TRBV6-6 to TRBJ1-2; TRBD1 matches 11 bases. Germline V lookup: CDR1 MNHNY, CDR2 SVGAGI (reference sequence). There are 16 residues in the CDR3. With 5 bases clipped from V and 3 bases from J, the junction kept 8 bases outside the gene matches. For the CDR3, the DNA is TGTGCCAGCAGTGCCGGGGGGGACAGGGGGGACTATGGCTACACCTTC. Its protein product is CASSAGGDRGDYGYTF.

The chain joins TRBV6-5 to TRBJ2-5, with TRBD1 identical over 9 bases. CDR1 is MNHEY and CDR2 is SVGAGI in the germline V gene. V shed 4 bases and J 3 bases; nucleotides not matched to a gene: 0. The CDR3 contains 13 residues. CDR3 sequence: CASSWDREETQYF. CDR3 DNA: TGTGCCAGCAGTTGGGACAGGGAAGAGACCCAGTACTTC.

The genes are TRBV7-9 and TRBJ2-1; TRBD1 matches at 7 bases. V gave up 5 bases and J gave up 8 bases; unmatched junction bases: 9. The CDR3 runs to 14 residues. The germline V gene has CDR1 SEHNR and CDR2 FQNEAQ (reference sequence). The CDR3 spells CASSITQGSYEQFF. In nucleotides, the CDR3 is TGTGCCAGCAGCATAACACAGGGGAGTTATGAGCAGTTCTTC.

This clone was counted only a few times. The chain joins TRBV27 to TRBJ2-5; 11 bases are shared with TRBD2. Trimming took 5 bases from V and 5 from J; bases not matched to a gene: 10. CDR1 and CDR2 (germline): MNHEY, SMNVEV (reference sequence). The CDR3 is 16 amino acids. DNA of the CDR3: TGTGCCAGCAGTCCGCTGACTAGCGGGGAATGGGAGACCCAGTACTTC. Protein product: CASSPLTSGEWETQYF.

The V call is TRBV7-9, the J call TRBJ2-7; 9 bases align to TRBD2. The CDR3 is 14 amino acids. J lost 6 bases, V lost 5 bases, and 8 bases had no gene match. The germline CDR1 and CDR2 sequences are SEHNR and FQNEAQ (reference sequence). The CDR3 coding sequence is TGTGCCAGCAGCCGTCTGCGGGGGGGCCTCGAGCAGTACTTC. This codes for CASSRLRGGLEQYF.

Note on this clone: Other DNA variants within this sample encode the same CDR3. This chain links TRBV19 with TRBJ1-5, with TRBD1 matching 9 bases. CDR1 LNHDA and CDR2 SQIVND come from the germline V gene (reference sequence). V gave up 3 bases and J gave up 7 bases; unmatched junction bases: 4. This CDR3 spans 14 amino acids. CDR3 region: CASSITGGGQPQHF. Here the CDR3 DNA reads TGTGCCAGTAGTATTACAGGGGGCGGGCAGCCCCAGCATTTT.

As DNA, the CDR3 is TGTGCCAGCAGCTCCATTTCGGGGGGCCCGGGAGAGACCCAGTACTTC. It is translated as CASSSISGGPGETQYF. The gene calls are TRBV7-6 and TRBJ2-5; a weak D match, TRBD2 (7 bases). The germline V gene has CDR1 SGHVS and CDR2 FNYEAQ. This CDR3 spans 16 amino acids. Between the trimmed V and J ends, which lost 4 bases and 4 bases, there was a span of 19 bases.

With respect to this clone: Other DNA sequences from this sample encode an identical CDR3 as well. The chain has TRBV10-1 and TRBJ2-7; TRBD1 matches at 9 bases. This CDR3 is built from 14 residues. Germline trimming cut 3 bases from V and 3 bases from J; bases unmatched to any gene: 3. Germline assignment: CDR1 WNHNN and CDR2 SYGVQD (reference sequence). Here the CDR3 reads CASSDGTGFYEQYF. CDR3 nucleotides: TGCGCCAGCAGTGACGGGACAGGGTTCTACGAGCAGTACTTC.

CDR3 sequence (DNA): TGTGCCAGCAGTTCGACAGGTCCTGGAAACACCATATATTTT. As protein: CASSSTGPGNTIYF. The chain links TRBV7-6 to TRBJ1-3, with D tentatively TRBD1 (6 bases). Trimming took off 6 bases at V and 2 bases at J, with 11 bases between the two ends. The CDR3 is 14 amino acids. The germline gives CDR1 SGHVS, CDR2 FNYEAQ.

The chain couples TRBV25-1 to TRBJ1-1, with D unresolved. V was clipped by 4 bases and J by 0 bases, with 9 bases between them. Germline CDR1 reads MGHDK; CDR2 reads SYGVNS. The CDR3 is 14 residues long. CDR3 protein: CASSVLGVNTEAFF. CDR3 DNA sequence: TGTGCCAGCAGTGTCTTGGGAGTGAACACTGAAGCTTTCTTT.

This clone was seen only once. This sequence joins TRBV25-1 and TRBJ1-5, with D tentatively TRBD1 (6 bases). The germline V gene has CDR1 MGHDK and CDR2 SYGVNS. V was pared by 5 bases and J by 3 bases, with 14 bases between. The CDR3 extends over 15 amino acids. The CDR3 region is CASSPQGNPNQPQHF. The CDR3 nucleotides are TGTGCCAGCAGTCCCCAGGGGAATCCCAATCAGCCCCAGCATTTT.